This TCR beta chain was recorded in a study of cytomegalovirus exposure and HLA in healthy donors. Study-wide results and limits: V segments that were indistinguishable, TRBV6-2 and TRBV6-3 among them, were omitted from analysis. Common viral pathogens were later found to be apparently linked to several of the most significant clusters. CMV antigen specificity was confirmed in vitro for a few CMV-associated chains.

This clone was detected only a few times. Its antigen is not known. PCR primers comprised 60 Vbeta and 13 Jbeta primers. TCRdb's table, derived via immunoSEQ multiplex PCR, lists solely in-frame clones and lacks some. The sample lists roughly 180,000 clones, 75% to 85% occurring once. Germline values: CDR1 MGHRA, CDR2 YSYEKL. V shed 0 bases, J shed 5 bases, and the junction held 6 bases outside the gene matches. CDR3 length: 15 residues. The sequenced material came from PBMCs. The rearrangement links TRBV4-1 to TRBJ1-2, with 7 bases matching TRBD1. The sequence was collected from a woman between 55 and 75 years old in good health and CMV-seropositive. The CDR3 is CASSQDRGVGYGYTF. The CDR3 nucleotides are TGCGCCAGCAGCCAAGACAGGGGGGTCGGATATGGCTACACCTTC.